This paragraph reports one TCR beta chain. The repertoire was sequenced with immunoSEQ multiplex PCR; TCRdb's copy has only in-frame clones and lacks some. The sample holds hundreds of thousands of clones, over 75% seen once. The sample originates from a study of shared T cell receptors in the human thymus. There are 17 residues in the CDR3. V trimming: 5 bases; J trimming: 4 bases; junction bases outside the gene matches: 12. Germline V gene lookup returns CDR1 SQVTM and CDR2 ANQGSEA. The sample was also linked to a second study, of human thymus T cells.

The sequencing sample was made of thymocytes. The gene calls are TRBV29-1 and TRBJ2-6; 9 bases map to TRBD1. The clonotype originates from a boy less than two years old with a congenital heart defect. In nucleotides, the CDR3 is TGCAGCGTTATAACCGGGACAGGGCACACCGGGGCCAACGTCCTGACTTTC. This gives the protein CSVITGTGHTGANVLTF.